This entry lists 4 T cell receptor beta chains sequenced from one sample in a study of OX40 agonist ivuxolimab in advanced cancers. Method: immunoSEQ multiplex PCR; TCRdb's copy keeps in-frame clones and lacks some. The sample lists 50,000 to 55,000 clones; 87% were seen once. The sequences come from CD4+ or CD8+ T cells sorted from blood, collected in a trial of the OX40 agonist ivuxolimab. These receptors all come from an adult with an advanced solid tumor such as melanoma, head and neck, liver or kidney cancer.

A remark on this clone: Other DNA sequences of this sample code for an identical CDR3. This chain connects TRBV5-1 to TRBJ1-5; D is possibly TRBD1 (6 bases). The V gene lost 0 bases and the J gene lost 1 base, with 8 bases spanning the gap. Germline values: CDR1 SGHRS, CDR2 YFSETQ. The CDR3 extends over 15 amino acids. CDR3 nucleotides: TGCGCCAGCAGCTTGGAAGGGGGGAGCAATCAGCCCCAGCATTTT. It is translated as CASSLEGGSNQPQHF.

The gene calls are TRBV30 and TRBJ1-3; D gene uncertain. The CDR3 spans 15 residues. CDR1 GTSNPN and CDR2 SVGIG come from the germline V gene (reference sequence). The ends were cut back, 0 bases at V and 8 bases at J, with 17 bases in the middle. CDR3 DNA: TGTGCCTGGAGTGTATTGGGCATCCAAGCGGACACCATATATTTT. Its translation is CAWSVLGIQADTIYF.

V usage is TRBV10-3 and J usage is TRBJ2-5; TRBD2 matches 10 bases. CDR3 length: 15 amino acids. Per germline, CDR1 ENHRY and CDR2 SYGVKD. CDR3 bases: TGTGCTATAGGTGGGACTAGCGACTACCAAGAGACCCAGTACTTC. Translated: CAIGGTSDYQETQYF.

This chain links TRBV30 with TRBJ1-6, with 7 bases matching TRBD1. The CDR3 totals 15 residues. The germline gives CDR1 GTSNPN, CDR2 SVGIG (reference sequence). V lost 4 bases to trimming and J lost 10 bases; unmatched junction nucleotides: 13. CDR3: CAWNQGGGLSSPLHF. Here the CDR3 DNA reads TGTGCCTGGAACCAGGGGGGGGGCTTAAGCTCACCCCTCCACTTT.